A single sample is the source of the 5 T cell receptor beta chains below, sequenced in a study of blood T cell repertoires in COVID-19. Sequencing was performed with immunoSEQ multiplex PCR; in TCRdb, only in-frame clones are kept and a portion is missing. This table has a few hundred thousand clones, around 90% appearing once. The sequencing sample was made of peripheral blood. These receptors came from a man aged 18 to 35 with active or convalescent COVID-19.

This clone was found once. The J gene is TRBJ1-1, the V gene TRBV2; 7 bases are a match to TRBD1. With V trimmed by 6 bases and J by 0 bases, 4 bases remained unmatched. The CDR3 covers 14 residues. Germline CDR1 SNHLY, CDR2 FYNNEI. The CDR3 region has the DNA TGTGCCAGCAGGGAGACAGGGATGAACACTGAAGCTTTCTTT. Its protein product is CASRETGMNTEAFF.

The chain links TRBV11-2 to TRBJ2-2; D may be TRBD2 (5 bases). The germline V gene encodes CDR1 SGHAT and CDR2 FQNNGV. V was trimmed by 4 bases and J by 1 base, leaving 13 bases between them. The CDR3 has 16 residues. Here the CDR3 reads CASSSLSGENTGELFF. Here the CDR3 DNA reads TGTGCCAGCAGCTCCCTATCCGGGGAGAACACCGGGGAGCTGTTTTTT.

V is TRBV21-1 and J is TRBJ2-7; the listed D gene, TRBD1, was not tested against the DNA. TRBV21-1 is annotated as a pseudogene. This CDR3 is 12 amino acids long. The CDR3 bases are TGTGCCAGTTACGTGTACATGGTCGAGCAGTACTTC. Protein sequence: CASYVYMVEQYF.

The rearrangement uses TRBV19 and TRBJ2-3; 8 positions agree with TRBD2. Trimming cost V 3 bases and J 0 bases; bases outside gene matches: 2. Germline CDR1 LNHDA, CDR2 SQIVND (reference sequence). The CDR3 is made up of 15 amino acids. DNA for the CDR3: TGTGCCAGTAGTATCCGGACTAGCAGCACAGATACGCAGTATTTT. This codes for CASSIRTSSTDTQYF.

This chain links TRBV9 with TRBJ2-3; TRBD2 aligns across 10 bases. The CDR3 spans 16 residues. Germline V lookup: CDR1 SGDLS, CDR2 YYNGEE. V trimming: 0 bases; J trimming: 2 bases; junction bases outside the gene matches: 3. CDR3 in amino acids: CASSVGGLADTDTQYF. CDR3 in DNA: TGTGCCAGCAGCGTAGGTGGACTAGCGGACACAGATACGCAGTATTTT.